Listed below are T cell receptor beta chains from one sample, sequenced in a study of cytomegalovirus exposure and HLA in healthy donors. Libraries were prepared by immunoSEQ multiplex PCR; TCRdb keeps only in-frame clonotypes and omits some of them. The table records around 190,000 clones, around 80% of them present only once. The source material was PBMCs. All receptors derive from a man aged 40-50 years in good health and CMV-seronegative. CDR3s include the opening cysteine and the closing phenylalanine or tryptophan.

j_call v_call cdr3_aa
TRBJ1-1 TRBV5-8 CAVASGRWSAEAFF
TRBJ2-4 TRBV2 CASRTTLAKNIQYF
NA TRBV10-3 CAISDGQGDEQYF
TRBJ1-3 TRBV13 CASSRTGIPGNTIYF
TRBJ1-4 TRBV11-2 CASSLGTGGDEKLFF
TRBJ2-1 TRBV7-9 CASSILADYHNEQFF
TRBJ1-2 TRBV7-9 CASSFRDRGQGYYGYTF
TRBJ2-7 TRBV7-8 CASSSGTRLSYEQYF
TRBJ1-1 TRBV4-3 CASGLGTVMNTEAFF
TRBJ2-3 TRBV9 CASSVGQGTDTQYF
TRBJ1-2 TRBV7-9 CASSPRDFPGPGYTF
TRBJ1-6 TRBV4-1 CASSQASPTDSYNSPLHF
TRBJ2-1 TRBV14 CASSLLAGGLNEQFF
TRBJ2-7 TRBV10-3 CAISDKGRVYEQYF
TRBJ2-1 TRBV5-6 CASSLGGFWSYNEQFF
TRBJ1-1 TRBV19 CASRPGGDTEAFF
TRBJ1-1 TRBV18 CASSPGRNTEAFF
TRBJ2-2 TRBV19 CASGGQGTGELFF
TRBJ2-2 TRBV7-6 CASSLELGTGAVGELFF
TRBJ1-1 TRBV7-3 CASSLGGRTGEAFF
TRBJ1-2 TRBV10-3 CAIMWKGDANYGYTF
TRBJ2-1 TRBV11-2 CASSPSSGSAYNEQFF
TRBJ2-1 TRBV20-1 CSGQGYNEQFF
TRBJ1-1 TRBV6-5 CASSRTGGMNTEAFF
TRBJ2-7 TRBV4-3 CASSQEVGGTEQYF
TRBJ1-1 TRBV10-3 CAISESSENTEAFF
TRBJ2-5 TRBV9 CASSVASGQKETQYF